The clone carrying this TCR beta chain has more than one count but fewer than ten. Assay: immunoSEQ multiplex PCR; the TCRdb copy retains only in-frame clones and omits some. The sample has nearly 25,000 clones, around 68% seen once. This specimen comes from a study of PD-1 blockade in classical Hodgkin lymphoma. Overall study context: Nivolumab dosed at 3 mg/kg went to patients intravenously every 2 weeks.

CDR3 size: 14 residues. Looked up from germline, CDR1 is SGDLS and CDR2 is YYNGEE. V shed 2 bases and J shed 4 bases, with 10 bases lying between them. The time point: cycle 4 day 1 (C4D1), after five to seven weeks of nivolumab. Every patient had relapsed following autologous stem cell transplantation, and cohorts differed in brentuximab vedotin exposure. This TCR came from a human donor with classical Hodgkin lymphoma. Sequenced here: peripheral blood mononuclear cells (PBMCs), sampled before the fourth cycle of nivolumab. The chain uses TRBV9 and TRBJ1-3; no clear D. The CDR3 nucleotides are TGTGCCAGCAGCGTCGGAGAATTCGGAAACACCATATATTTT. Residues: CASSVGEFGNTIYF.